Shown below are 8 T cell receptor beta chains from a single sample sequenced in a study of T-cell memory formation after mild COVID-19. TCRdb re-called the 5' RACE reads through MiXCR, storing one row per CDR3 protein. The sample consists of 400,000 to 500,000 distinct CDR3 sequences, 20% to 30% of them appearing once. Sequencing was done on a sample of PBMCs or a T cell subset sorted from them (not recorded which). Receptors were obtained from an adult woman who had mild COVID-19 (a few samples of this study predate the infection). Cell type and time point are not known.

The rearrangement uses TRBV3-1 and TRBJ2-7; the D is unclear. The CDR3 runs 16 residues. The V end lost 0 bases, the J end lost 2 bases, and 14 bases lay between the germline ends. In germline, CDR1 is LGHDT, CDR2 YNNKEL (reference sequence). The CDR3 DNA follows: TGTGCCAGCAGCCAAGATCACCGACGCTGGACCTACGAGCAGTACTTC. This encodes CASSQDHRRWTYEQYF.

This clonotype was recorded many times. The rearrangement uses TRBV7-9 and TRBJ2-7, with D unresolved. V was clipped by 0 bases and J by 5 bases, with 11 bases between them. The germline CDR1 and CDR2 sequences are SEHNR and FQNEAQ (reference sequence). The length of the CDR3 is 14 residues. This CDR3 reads CASSLALSLHEQYF. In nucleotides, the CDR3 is TGTGCCAGCAGCTTAGCCTTATCCCTCCACGAGCAGTACTTC.

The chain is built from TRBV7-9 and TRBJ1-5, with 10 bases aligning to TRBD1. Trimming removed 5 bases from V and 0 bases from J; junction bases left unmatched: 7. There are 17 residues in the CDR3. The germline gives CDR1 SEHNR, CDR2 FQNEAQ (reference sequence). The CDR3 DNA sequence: TGTGCCAGCAGCCCGGGGACAGGGGACGGTAGCAATCAGCCCCAGCATTTT. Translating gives CASSPGTGDGSNQPQHF.

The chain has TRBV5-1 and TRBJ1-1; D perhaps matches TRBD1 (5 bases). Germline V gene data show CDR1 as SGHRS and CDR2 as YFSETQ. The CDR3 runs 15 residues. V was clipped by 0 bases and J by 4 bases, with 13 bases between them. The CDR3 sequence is CASSLEIVGATEAFF. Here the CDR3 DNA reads TGCGCCAGCAGCTTGGAGATCGTTGGGGCCACTGAAGCTTTCTTT.

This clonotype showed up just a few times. The CDR3 region is CASSLQLDHNEQFF. The CDR3 DNA reads as TGTGCCAGCAGCTTACAACTAGACCACAATGAGCAGTTCTTC. The gene calls are TRBV7-3 and TRBJ2-1; possibly TRBD2 for D (5 bases). Trimming took 2 bases from V and 5 from J, leaving 10 bases between them. The CDR3 runs 14 residues. Germline V gene data show CDR1 as SGHTA and CDR2 as FQGTGA.

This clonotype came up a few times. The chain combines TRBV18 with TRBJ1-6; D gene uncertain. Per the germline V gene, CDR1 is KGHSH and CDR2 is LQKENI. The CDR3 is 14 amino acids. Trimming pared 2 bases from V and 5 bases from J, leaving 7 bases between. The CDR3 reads CASSPGADNSPLHF. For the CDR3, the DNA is TGTGCCAGCTCACCAGGTGCGGATAATTCACCCCTCCACTTT.

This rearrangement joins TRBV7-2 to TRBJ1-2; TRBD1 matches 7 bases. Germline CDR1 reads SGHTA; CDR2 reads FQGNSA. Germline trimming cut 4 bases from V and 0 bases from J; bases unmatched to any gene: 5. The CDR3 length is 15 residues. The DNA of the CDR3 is TGTGCCAGCAGCTACCCCGGACAGGCTAACTATGGCTACACCTTC. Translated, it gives CASSYPGQANYGYTF.

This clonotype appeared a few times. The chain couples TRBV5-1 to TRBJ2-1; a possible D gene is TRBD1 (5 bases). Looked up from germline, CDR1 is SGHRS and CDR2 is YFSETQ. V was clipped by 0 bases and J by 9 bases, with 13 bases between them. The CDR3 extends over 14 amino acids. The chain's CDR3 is CASSLGGPGSEQFF. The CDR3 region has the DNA TGCGCCAGCAGCTTGGGGGGCCCAGGCAGTGAGCAGTTCTTC.